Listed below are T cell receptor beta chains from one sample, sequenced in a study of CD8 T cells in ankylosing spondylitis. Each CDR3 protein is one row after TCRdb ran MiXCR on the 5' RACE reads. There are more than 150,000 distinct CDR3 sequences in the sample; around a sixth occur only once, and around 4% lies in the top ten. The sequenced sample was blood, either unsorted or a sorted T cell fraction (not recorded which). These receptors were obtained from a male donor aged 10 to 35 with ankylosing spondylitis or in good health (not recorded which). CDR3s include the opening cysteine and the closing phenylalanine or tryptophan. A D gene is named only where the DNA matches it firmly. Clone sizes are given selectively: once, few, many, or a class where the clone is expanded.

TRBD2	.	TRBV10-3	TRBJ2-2	CATLRLAGTGELFF	TGTGCCACCCTCCGACTAGCGGGTACCGGGGAGCTGTTTTTT
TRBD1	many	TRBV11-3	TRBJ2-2	CASSLAGTGITGELFF	TGTGCCAGCAGCTTAGCCGGGACAGGGATCACCGGGGAGCTGTTTTTT
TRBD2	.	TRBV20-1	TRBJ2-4	CSARLAETFEDIQYF	TGCAGTGCTAGACTAGCGGAAACATTCGAGGACATTCAGTACTTC
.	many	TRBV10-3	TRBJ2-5	CAISAPGGETQYF	TGTGCCATCAGTGCGCCGGGCGGAGAGACCCAGTACTTC
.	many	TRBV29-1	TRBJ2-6	CSVGGGSGANVLTF	TGCAGCGTTGGAGGCGGTTCAGGGGCCAACGTCCTGACTTTC
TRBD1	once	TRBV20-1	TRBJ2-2	CSARQGSTGELFF	TGCAGTGCAAGACAGGGAAGCACCGGGGAGCTGTTTTTT
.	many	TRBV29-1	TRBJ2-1	CSVDSVPEQFF	TGCAGCGTTGATTCCGTTCCTGAGCAGTTCTTC
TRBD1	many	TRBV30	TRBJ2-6	CAWSGGQIPGANVLTF	TGTGCCTGGAGTGGGGGACAGATTCCTGGGGCCAACGTCCTGACTTTC
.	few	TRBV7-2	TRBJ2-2	CASSLGGGATTGELFF	TGTGCCAGCAGCTTAGGAGGGGGAGCCACCACCGGGGAGCTGTTTTTT
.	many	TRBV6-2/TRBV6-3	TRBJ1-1	CASSYGGGNTEAFF	TGTGCCAGCAGTTACGGCGGGGGGAACACTGAAGCTTTCTTT
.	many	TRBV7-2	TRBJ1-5	CASSQELSNQPQHF	TGTGCCAGCAGCCAGGAGCTTAGCAATCAGCCCCAGCATTTT
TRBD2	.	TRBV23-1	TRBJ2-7	CASSQLGLAGGLWYEQYF	TGCGCCAGCAGTCAATTAGGACTAGCGGGAGGGCTATGGTACGAGCAGTACTTC
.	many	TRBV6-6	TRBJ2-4	CASSYFRGPSKNIQYF	TGTGCCAGCAGTTACTTTCGGGGGCCAAGCAAAAACATTCAGTACTTC
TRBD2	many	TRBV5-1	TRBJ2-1	CASSPSGRVTEQFF	TGCGCCAGCAGCCCTAGCGGGAGGGTAACGGAGCAGTTCTTC
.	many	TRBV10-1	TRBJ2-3	CASSETRTDTQYF	TGCGCCAGCAGTGAGACTCGCACAGATACGCAGTATTTT
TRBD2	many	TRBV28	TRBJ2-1	CASSPSSGSYNEQFF	TGTGCCAGCAGCCCATCTAGCGGGAGTTACAATGAGCAGTTCTTC
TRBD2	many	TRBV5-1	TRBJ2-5	CASSTGTSGSQETQYF	TGCGCCAGCAGCACCGGGACTAGCGGATCTCAAGAGACCCAGTACTTC
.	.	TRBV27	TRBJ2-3	CASSTRPAISDTQYF	TGTGCCAGCAGTACCCGTCCGGCCATCTCAGATACGCAGTATTTT
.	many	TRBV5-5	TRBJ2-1	CASSLRINEQFF	TGTGCCAGCAGCCTTAGGATTAATGAGCAGTTCTTC
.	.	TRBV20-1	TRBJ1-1	CSAREPLHTEAFF	TGCAGTGCTAGAGAGCCATTGCACACTGAAGCTTTCTTT
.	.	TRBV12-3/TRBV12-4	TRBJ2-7	CASRLQGSYEQYF	TGTGCCAGCAGGCTCCAGGGGTCCTACGAGCAGTACTTC
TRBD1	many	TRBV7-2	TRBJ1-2	CASSRADRANYGYTF	TGTGCCAGCAGCCGGGCAGACAGGGCTAACTATGGCTACACCTTC
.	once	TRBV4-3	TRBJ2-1	CASSQDRGGLIEQFF	TGCGCCAGCAGCCAAGATCGGGGCGGGTTGATTGAGCAGTTCTTC
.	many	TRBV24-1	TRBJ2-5	CATSDTEAETQYF	TGTGCCACCAGTGACACGGAGGCAGAGACCCAGTACTTC
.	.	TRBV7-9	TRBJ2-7	CASSKPGVGVGYEQYF	TGTGCCAGCAGCAAACCCGGGGTCGGGGTCGGCTACGAGCAGTACTTC
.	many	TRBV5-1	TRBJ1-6	CASSLDGNNSPLHF	TGCGCCAGCAGCTTGGACGGAAATAATTCACCCCTCCACTTT
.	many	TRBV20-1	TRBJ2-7	CSARAGALEQYF	TGCAGTGCTAGAGCAGGGGCTCTCGAGCAGTACTTC
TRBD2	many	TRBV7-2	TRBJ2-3	CASSLGLANTQYF	TGTGCCAGCAGCTTAGGACTAGCAAATACGCAGTATTTT
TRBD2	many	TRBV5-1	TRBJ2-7	CASSREGSYEQYF	TGCGCCAGCAGCCGGGAGGGGTCCTACGAGCAGTACTTC
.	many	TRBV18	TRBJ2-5	CASSLGVGQETQYF	TGTGCCAGCTCACTCGGAGTGGGCCAGGAGACCCAGTACTTC
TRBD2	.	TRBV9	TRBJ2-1	CASSVGGSASYNEQFF	TGTGCCAGCAGCGTAGGCGGGAGCGCCTCCTACAATGAGCAGTTCTTC
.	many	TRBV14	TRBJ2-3	CASSKGLSASAGDTQYF	TGTGCCAGCAGCAAAGGCCTTAGTGCCTCCGCCGGGGATACGCAGTATTTT
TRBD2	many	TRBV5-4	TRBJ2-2	CASSPRTSDTGELFF	TGTGCCAGCAGCCCAAGGACTAGCGACACCGGGGAGCTGTTTTTT
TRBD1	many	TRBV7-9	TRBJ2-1	CASQGTDYNEQFF	TGTGCCAGTCAGGGGACAGACTACAATGAGCAGTTCTTC
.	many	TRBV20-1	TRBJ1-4	CSASRGGPEKLFF	TGCAGTGCTAGTCGGGGGGGTCCTGAAAAACTGTTTTTT
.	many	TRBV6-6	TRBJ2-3	CASSTDPLRTDTQYF	TGTGCCAGCAGTACCGACCCCCTCCGCACAGATACGCAGTATTTT
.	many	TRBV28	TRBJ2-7	CATELGSSYEQYF	TGTGCCACCGAGTTGGGTTCCTCCTACGAGCAGTACTTC
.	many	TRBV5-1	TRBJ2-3	CASSRPLEGDTQYF	TGCGCCAGCAGCCGTCCCTTGGAGGGCGATACGCAGTATTTT
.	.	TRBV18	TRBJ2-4	CASSPPGGKLAKNIQYF	TGTGCCAGCTCACCACCCGGAGGGAAACTAGCCAAAAACATTCAGTACTTC
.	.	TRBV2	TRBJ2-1	CASSDWVSVIEQFF	TGTGCCAGCAGTGATTGGGTTAGCGTCATTGAGCAGTTCTTC
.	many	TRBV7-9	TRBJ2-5	CASSFPREETQYF	TGTGCCAGCAGCTTTCCCAGGGAAGAGACCCAGTACTTC
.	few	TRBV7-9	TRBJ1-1	CASTGENTEAFF	TGTGCCAGCACTGGGGAGAACACTGAAGCTTTCTTT
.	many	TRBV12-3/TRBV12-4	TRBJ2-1	CASSFRVGGNEQFF	TGTGCCAGCAGTTTCCGGGTGGGGGGTAATGAGCAGTTCTTC
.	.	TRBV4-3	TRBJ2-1	CASSQRGEQFF	TGCGCCAGCAGCCAAAGGGGTGAGCAGTTCTTC
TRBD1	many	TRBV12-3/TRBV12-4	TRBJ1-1	CASQGGGRLNTEAFF	TGTGCCAGCCAGGGGGGGGGCCGCCTGAACACTGAAGCTTTCTTT
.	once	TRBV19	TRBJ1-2	CASVQQGANYGYTF	TGTGCCAGCGTTCAGCAGGGTGCTAACTATGGCTACACCTTC
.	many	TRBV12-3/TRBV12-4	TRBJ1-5	CASNVGTGGNQPQHF	TGTGCCAGCAACGTAGGGACGGGTGGCAATCAGCCCCAGCATTTT
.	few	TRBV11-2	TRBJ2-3	CASSLWGRPPDTQYF	TGTGCCAGCAGCTTATGGGGCAGGCCCCCAGATACGCAGTATTTT
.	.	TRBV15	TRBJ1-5	CATSPTGLVQPQHF	TGTGCCACCAGCCCGACAGGCCTCGTCCAGCCCCAGCATTTT
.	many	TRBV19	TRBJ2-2	CASSISTGELFF	TGTGCCAGTAGTATTAGCACCGGGGAGCTGTTTTTT
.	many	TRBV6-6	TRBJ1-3	CASSYSPGNGNTIYF	TGTGCCAGCAGTTACTCGCCCGGGAACGGAAACACCATATATTTT
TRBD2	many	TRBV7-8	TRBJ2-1	CASSFKRGAYNEQFF	TGTGCCAGCAGCTTTAAGCGGGGGGCCTACAATGAGCAGTTCTTC
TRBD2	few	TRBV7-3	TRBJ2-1	CASSLLAGGPTSSYNEQFF	TGTGCCAGCAGCCTACTAGCGGGAGGACCCACGAGCTCCTACAATGAGCAGTTCTTC
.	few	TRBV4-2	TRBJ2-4	CASSQAAGAKNIQYF	TGTGCCAGCAGCCAAGCCGCGGGAGCCAAAAACATTCAGTACTTC
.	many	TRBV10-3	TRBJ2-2	CAIKAGTGELFF	TGTGCCATCAAAGCGGGCACCGGGGAGCTGTTTTTT